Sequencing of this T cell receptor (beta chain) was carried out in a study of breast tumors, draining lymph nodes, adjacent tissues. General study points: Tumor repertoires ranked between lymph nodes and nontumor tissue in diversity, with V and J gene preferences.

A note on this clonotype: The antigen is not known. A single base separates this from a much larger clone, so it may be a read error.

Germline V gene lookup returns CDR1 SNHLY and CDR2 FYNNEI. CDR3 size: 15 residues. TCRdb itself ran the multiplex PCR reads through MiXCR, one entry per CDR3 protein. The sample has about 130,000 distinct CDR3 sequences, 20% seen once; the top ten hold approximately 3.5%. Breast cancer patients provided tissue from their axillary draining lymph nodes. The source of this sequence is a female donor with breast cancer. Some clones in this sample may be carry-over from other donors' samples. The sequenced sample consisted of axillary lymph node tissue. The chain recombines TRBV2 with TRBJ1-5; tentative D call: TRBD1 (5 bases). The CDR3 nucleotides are TGTGCCAGCAGTTTGAGGGGAGTTGGCGGTCAGCCCCAGCGTTTT. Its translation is CASSLRGVGGQPQRF.